Presented here are 32 T cell receptor beta chains from one specimen sequenced in a study of blood T cell repertoires in COVID-19. This table comes from immunoSEQ multiplex PCR, and its TCRdb copy is limited to in-frame clones, with some not included. This table has 330,000 or so clones, roughly 86% appearing once. The source material was peripheral blood. These receptors were obtained from a man aged 25 to 40 with COVID-19, enrolled during active disease.

V gene TRBV11-3 combines with J gene TRBJ2-3; perhaps TRBD2 as D (5 bases). Trimming took 4 bases from V and 1 from J, leaving 6 bases between them. In germline, CDR1 is SGHNT, CDR2 YENEEA. The CDR3 is 13 residues long. CDR3 bases: TGTGCCAGCAGCTGGGGAGGCACAGATACGCAGTATTTT. Translation gives CASSWGGTDTQYF.

The chain combines TRBV19 with TRBJ1-3; 10 bases line up with TRBD1. Germline loops: CDR1 LNHDA, CDR2 SQIVND (reference sequence). This CDR3 has 18 amino acids. Trimming at V came to 4 bases and at J to 1 base, leaving 10 bases not matched to a gene. The CDR3 protein is CASSTSRTGGASGNTIYF. Here the CDR3 DNA reads TGTGCCAGTAGTACCTCCCGGACAGGGGGTGCATCTGGAAACACCATATATTTT.

The chain links TRBV5-6 to TRBJ2-1; TRBD2 agrees at 10 bases. Germline values: CDR1 SGHDT, CDR2 YYEEEE. V dropped 5 bases and J dropped 5; count of bases not matched to a gene: 10. The length of the CDR3 is 16 residues. CDR3 DNA: TGTGCCAGCAGACTCACCGGGACTAGCGAAAACAATGAGCAGTTCTTC. Translation gives CASRLTGTSENNEQFF.

The V call is TRBV7-3, the J call TRBJ2-7; TRBD1 matches at 9 bases. The length of the CDR3 is 15 residues. Germline CDR1 and CDR2: SGHTA and FQGTGA. J was trimmed by 2 bases and V by 3 bases; bases with no gene match: 5. The CDR3 region has the DNA TGTGCCAGCAGCTTGCTGGGACAGGGCACCTACGAGCAGTACTTC. The encoded protein is CASSLLGQGTYEQYF.

The V gene is TRBV30, the J gene TRBJ2-7, with 11 bases aligning to TRBD2. Germline CDR1 is GTSNPN and CDR2 is SVGIG (reference sequence). The CDR3 loop spans 13 amino acids. Unmatched junction bases numbered 6, after V lost 7 bases and J lost 4 bases. The CDR3 sequence: CASGGLADYEQYF. CDR3 DNA: TGTGCCTCCGGGGGACTAGCGGATTACGAGCAGTACTTC.

To note about this clone: The same CDR3 is also encoded by other DNA sequences in this sample. J is TRBJ1-2 and V is TRBV5-1; TRBD1 aligns across 8 bases. Germline V gene data show CDR1 as SGHRS and CDR2 as YFSETQ. This CDR3 region has 14 residues. The V and J ends lost 3 bases and 3 bases, in that order; junction bases with no gene match: 4. The CDR3 nucleotides read TGCGCCAGCAGCTCCGACAGGGGAGACTATGGCTACACCTTC. Residues: CASSSDRGDYGYTF. The full variable domain, completed using reference TRBV5-1 and TRBJ1-2, is KAGVTQTPRYLIKTRGQQVTLSCSPISGHRSVSWYQQTPGQGLQFLFEYFSETQRNKGNFPGRFSGRQFSNSRSEMNVSTLELGDSALYLCASSSDRGDYGYTFGSGTRLTVV.

Concerning this clone itself: Other DNA sequences of this sample code for an identical CDR3. The chain has TRBV5-1 and TRBJ1-1; 7 bases fit TRBD1. The V gene's germline CDR1 is SGHRS and CDR2 YFSETQ. CDR3 length equals 14 residues. Unmatched junction bases numbered 3, after V lost 4 bases and J lost 0 bases. Here the CDR3 DNA reads TGCGCCAGCAGCCCCGGGACAGTGAACACTGAAGCTTTCTTT. Its protein product is CASSPGTVNTEAFF.

The gene calls are TRBV5-1 and TRBJ1-2, with D uncertain. CDR1 and CDR2 (germline): SGHRS, YFSETQ. Trimming stripped 4 bases from V and 6 bases from J, with 16 bases between. The CDR3 length is 14 residues. Written as DNA, the CDR3 is TGCGCCAGCAGCCCCGGGAGGGTCAGTAATGGCTACACCTTC. Residues: CASSPGRVSNGYTF.

This clone has just a few counts. The chain couples TRBV7-9 to TRBJ2-6; unclear D gene. The CDR3 loop spans 16 amino acids. V was pared by 0 bases and J by 2 bases, with 8 bases between. Per germline, CDR1 SEHNR and CDR2 FQNEAQ (reference sequence). CDR3 DNA: TGTGCCAGCAGCTTAGCGGGCAGAACTGGGGCCAACGTCCTGACTTTC. This translates into CASSLAGRTGANVLTF.

The chain employs TRBV27 and TRBJ2-1; the match to TRBD2 covers 8 bases. The junction had 9 bases not matched to a gene; V was cut back by 6 bases and J by 5 bases. CDR1 is MNHEY, CDR2 SMNVEV, per germline (reference sequence). The CDR3 runs 15 residues. CDR3: CASRFFAGGHNEQFF. The CDR3 nucleotides are TGTGCCAGCAGGTTTTTTGCGGGAGGACACAATGAGCAGTTCTTC.

The chain employs TRBV7-3 and TRBJ2-5; D not certain. CDR1 is SGHTA, CDR2 FQGTGA, per germline. CDR3 length equals 13 residues. V was cut by 9 bases and J by 0 bases, with 11 bases left in between. The CDR3 DNA follows: TGTGCCAGTAGTCTCTCGTACCAAGAGACCCAGTACTTC. Protein: CASSLSYQETQYF.

The V and J genes are TRBV7-2 and TRBJ2-1, with 8 bases matching TRBD2. V was clipped by 1 base and J by 10 bases; unmatched bases: 9. This CDR3 comprises 15 residues. The germline V gene encodes CDR1 SGHTA and CDR2 FQGNSA. The chain's CDR3 is CASSLDLAGGKEQFF. CDR3 DNA sequence: TGTGCCAGCAGCTTAGATTTGGCGGGGGGAAAGGAGCAGTTCTTC.

This clone occurred a few times. The V gene is TRBV2, the J gene TRBJ2-1; TRBD2 matches at 7 bases. This CDR3 has 15 residues. The J segment lost 1 base and the V segment lost 4 bases, leaving 4 bases of the junction unmatched. From germline, CDR1 is SNHLY and CDR2 FYNNEI. CDR3 amino acids: CASSVGGESYNEQFF. The CDR3, as DNA: TGTGCCAGCAGTGTGGGGGGGGAATCCTACAATGAGCAGTTCTTC.

The chain has TRBV18 and TRBJ2-3; D perhaps matches TRBD1 (5 bases). There are 16 residues in the CDR3. Trimming removed 6 bases from V and 0 bases from J, with 16 bases in between. Germline V CDR1 and CDR2: KGHSH, LQKENI. The CDR3 region is CASSRVSPLSTDTQYF. In DNA, the CDR3 is TGTGCCAGCTCCAGGGTCAGCCCCCTTAGCACAGATACGCAGTATTTT. Looking up the rest from reference TRBV18 and TRBJ2-3 gives the full variable domain: NAGVMQNPRHLVRRRGQEARLRCSPMKGHSHVYWYRQLPEEGLKFMVYLQKENIIDESGMPKERFSAEFPKEGPSILRIQQVVRGDSAAYFCASSRVSPLSTDTQYFGPGTRLTVL.

This chain connects TRBV19 to TRBJ1-1; the D gene is possibly TRBD1 (5 bases). This CDR3 comprises 15 residues. The V end was cut by 6 bases, the J end by 1 base, with 15 bases between. CDR1 is LNHDA and CDR2 is SQIVND in the germline V gene (reference sequence). The CDR3 DNA follows: TGTGCCAGTAGCTGGGATGGGACTTCGAACACTGAAGCTTTCTTT. Amino acids: CASSWDGTSNTEAFF.

The chain carries TRBV11-2 and TRBJ2-5; D perhaps matches TRBD1 (6 bases). CDR3 length equals 17 residues. CDR1 is SGHAT, CDR2 FQNNGV, per germline. Trimming stripped 5 bases from V and 5 bases from J, with 24 bases between. DNA of the CDR3: TGTGCCAGCAGCCCGAGATACGGACAGCAGCAGTGGGAGACCCAGTACTTC. Protein sequence: CASSPRYGQQQWETQYF.

This clone was seen a single time. The V and J genes are TRBV7-9 and TRBJ2-5, with D perhaps matching TRBD1 (6 bases). CDR1 is SEHNR, CDR2 FQNEAQ, per germline (reference sequence). The CDR3 extends over 14 amino acids. Trimming took off 5 bases at V and 4 bases at J, with 14 bases between the two ends. The CDR3 DNA follows: TGTGCCAGCAGCATATACAGGGACGGAGAGACCCAGTACTTC. This sequence encodes CASSIYRDGETQYF.

The chain employs TRBV4-2 and TRBJ2-2, with TRBD1 matching over 7 bases. Unmatched junction bases numbered 8, after V lost 1 base and J lost 3 bases. Germline-derived CDR1 and CDR2 are LGHNA and YNFKEQ. The CDR3 is made up of 17 amino acids. In DNA form, the CDR3 reads TGTGCCAGCAGCCAAGGCGGACAGGTGGGGGACACCGGGGAGCTGTTTTTT. The encoded protein is CASSQGGQVGDTGELFF.

A single count supports this clone. The chain couples TRBV4-1 to TRBJ2-7; 9 bases are shared with TRBD1. This CDR3 contains 16 residues. V shed 3 bases, J shed 6 bases, and the junction held 12 bases outside the gene matches. Germline assignment: CDR1 MGHRA and CDR2 YSYEKL. CDR3 protein: CASSHGGQGFRGEQYF. The CDR3 nucleotides are TGCGCCAGCAGCCATGGGGGACAGGGCTTCCGCGGCGAGCAGTACTTC.

The chain is built from TRBV25-1 and TRBJ1-4, with TRBD1 as a possible D gene (5 bases). Trimming shortened V by 3 bases and J by 6 bases, and 14 bases separated the two germline ends. The CDR3 length is 15 residues. Germline-derived CDR1 and CDR2 are MGHDK and SYGVNS. The CDR3 DNA follows: TGTGCCAGCAGTGAGCCTCAGGGATATTATGAAAAACTGTTTTTT. Its translation is CASSEPQGYYEKLFF.

The genes are TRBV9 and TRBJ1-1, with D perhaps TRBD1 (6 bases). From germline, CDR1 is SGDLS and CDR2 YYNGEE. V lost 4 bases and J lost 0, with 13 bases in between. CDR3 length equals 15 residues. The CDR3 DNA follows: TGTGCCAGCAGCACCAGGGACACGGTGAACACTGAAGCTTTCTTT. Its protein is CASSTRDTVNTEAFF. The whole variable domain, remainder taken from reference TRBV9 and TRBJ1-1, is DSGVTQTPKHLITATGQRVTLRCSPRSGDLSVYWYQQSLDQGLQFLIQYYNGEERAKGNILERFSAQQFPDLHSELNLSSLELGDSALYFCASSTRDTVNTEAFFGQGTRLTVV.

The rearrangement uses TRBV28 and TRBJ1-6; the D is unclear. Trimming cost V 4 bases and J 2 bases, with 9 bases left between them. CDR3 size: 15 residues. Per the germline V gene, CDR1 is MDHEN and CDR2 is SYDVKM. CDR3 coding DNA: TGTGCCAGCAGTTCTGTAAGCACCTATAATTCACCCCTCCACTTT. It is translated as CASSSVSTYNSPLHF.

A single count supports this clone. This chain links TRBV6-5 with TRBJ1-2; no definite D call. This CDR3 is 12 amino acids long. Germline V gene lookup returns CDR1 MNHEY and CDR2 SVGAGI. V lost 5 bases, J lost 4 bases, and 8 bases lay in between. The CDR3 sequence is CASSRESYGYTF. CDR3 DNA: TGTGCCAGCAGTAGAGAGTCCTATGGCTACACCTTC.

The chain joins TRBV6-5 to TRBJ1-2, with TRBD1 identical over 7 bases. This CDR3 is 16 amino acids long. CDR1 MNHEY and CDR2 SVGAGI come from the germline V gene. J was trimmed by 3 bases and V by 0 bases; bases with no gene match: 7. The DNA of the CDR3 is TGTGCCAGCAGTTACTCTAGTACAGGGGCCCACTATGGCTACACCTTC. It is translated as CASSYSSTGAHYGYTF.

This clone has a single count. The rearrangement links TRBV28 to TRBJ2-7, with D possibly being TRBD1 (6 bases). In germline, CDR1 is MDHEN, CDR2 SYDVKM. V gave up 3 bases and J gave up 3 bases, with 15 bases separating them. The CDR3 contains 15 residues. CDR3 sequence: CASSFSGQSLYEQYF. The CDR3 DNA reads as TGTGCCAGCAGTTTTTCCGGACAGAGCCTCTACGAGCAGTACTTC.

This clone turned up a few times. V usage is TRBV12-3 or TRBV12-4 and J usage is TRBJ1-2; D is perhaps TRBD1 (6 bases). V lost 4 bases and J lost 2, with 8 bases in between. The CDR3 is made up of 13 amino acids. CDR3 amino acids: CASSSGQNYGYTF. The CDR3 bases are TGTGCCAGCAGTTCCGGACAGAACTATGGCTACACCTTC.

This clone came up a few times. The chain joins TRBV7-9 to TRBJ2-3; no reliable D call. The CDR3 loop spans 16 amino acids. Germline CDR1 SEHNR, CDR2 FQNEAQ (reference sequence). V was clipped by 3 bases and J by 3 bases, with 16 bases between them. CDR3 nucleotides: TGTGCCAGCAGCTTTACTCGGGTAGCCGGGACAGATACGCAGTATTTT. This sequence encodes CASSFTRVAGTDTQYF.

The CDR3 bases are TGTGCCAGCTCACCTGCATCAGGGGGCGGCTATGGCTACACCTTC. Translation: CASSPASGGGYGYTF. The gene calls are TRBV18 and TRBJ1-2; 8 bases line up with TRBD1. The junction had 7 bases not matched to a gene; V was cut back by 3 bases and J by 4 bases. The V gene's germline CDR1 is KGHSH and CDR2 LQKENI. This CDR3 comprises 15 residues. Full variable domain (outside the CDR3, taken from reference TRBV18 and TRBJ1-2): NAGVMQNPRHLVRRRGQEARLRCSPMKGHSHVYWYRQLPEEGLKFMVYLQKENIIDESGMPKERFSAEFPKEGPSILRIQQVVRGDSAAYFCASSPASGGGYGYTFGSGTRLTVV.

This chain uses TRBV28 with TRBJ1-1; D call uncertain. The V end lost 2 bases, the J end lost 1 base, and 8 bases lay between the germline ends. The germline V gene has CDR1 MDHEN and CDR2 SYDVKM. CDR3 size: 14 residues. The CDR3 loop reads CASSLSQRNTEAFF. Written as DNA, the CDR3 is TGTGCCAGCAGTTTAAGCCAAAGGAACACTGAAGCTTTCTTT.

The chain employs TRBV13 and TRBJ2-1, with TRBD2 matching 10 bases. Germline V gene sequence: CDR1 PRHDT, CDR2 FYEKMQ (reference sequence). V gave up 6 bases and J gave up 2 bases; unmatched junction bases: 13. The CDR3 is 18 residues long. CDR3 coding DNA: TGTGCCAGCAGGGGGACCGAAGGAAGCGGGAGGGCCTACAATGAGCAGTTCTTC. It specifies CASRGTEGSGRAYNEQFF.

The rearrangement joins TRBV29-1 to TRBJ2-7, with 8 bases aligning to TRBD1. The V and J ends lost 6 bases and 1 base, in that order; junction bases with no gene match: 11. CDR3 length: 15 residues. The V gene's germline CDR1 is SQVTM and CDR2 ANQGSEA. The DNA for the CDR3 is TGCAGCGTGGATACCGGGACAGGCCCTTCCTACGAGCAGTACTTC. Translated: CSVDTGTGPSYEQYF.

The rearrangement uses TRBV10-3 and TRBJ1-2, with 10 bases identical to TRBD1. Trimming took 4 bases from V and 1 from J; bases not matched to a gene: 3. Per germline, CDR1 ENHRY and CDR2 SYGVKD. CDR3 length: 15 amino acids. CDR3 sequence (DNA): TGTGCCATCAGTGGGACAGGGGGTTTTAACTATGGCTACACCTTC. Its translation is CAISGTGGFNYGYTF.